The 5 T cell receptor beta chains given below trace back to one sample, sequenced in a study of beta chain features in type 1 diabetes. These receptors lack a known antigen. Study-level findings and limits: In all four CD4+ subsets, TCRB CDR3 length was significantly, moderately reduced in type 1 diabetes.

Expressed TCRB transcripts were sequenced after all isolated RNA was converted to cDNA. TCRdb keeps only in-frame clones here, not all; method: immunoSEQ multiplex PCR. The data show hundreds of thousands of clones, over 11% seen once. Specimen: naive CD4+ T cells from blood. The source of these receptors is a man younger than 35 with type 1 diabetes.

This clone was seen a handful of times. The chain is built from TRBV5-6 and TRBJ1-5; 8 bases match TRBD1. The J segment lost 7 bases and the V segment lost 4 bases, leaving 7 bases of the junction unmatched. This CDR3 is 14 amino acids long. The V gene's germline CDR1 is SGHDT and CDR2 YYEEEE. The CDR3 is CASSTGQGRQPQHF. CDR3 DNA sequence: TGTGCCAGCAGCACCGGACAGGGACGGCAGCCCCAGCATTTT.

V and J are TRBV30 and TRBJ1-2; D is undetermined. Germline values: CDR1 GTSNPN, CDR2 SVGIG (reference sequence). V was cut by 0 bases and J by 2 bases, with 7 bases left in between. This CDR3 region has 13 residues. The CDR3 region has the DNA TGTGCCTGGAGTGTTCGGAAAAACTATGGCTACACCTTC. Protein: CAWSVRKNYGYTF.

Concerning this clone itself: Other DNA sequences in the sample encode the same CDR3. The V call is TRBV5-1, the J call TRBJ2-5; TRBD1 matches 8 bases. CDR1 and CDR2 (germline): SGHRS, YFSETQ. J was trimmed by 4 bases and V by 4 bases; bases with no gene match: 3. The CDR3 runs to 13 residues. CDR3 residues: CASSLGQGETQYF. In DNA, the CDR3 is TGCGCCAGCAGCCTCGGACAGGGAGAGACCCAGTACTTC. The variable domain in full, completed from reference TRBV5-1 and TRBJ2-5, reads KAGVTQTPRYLIKTRGQQVTLSCSPISGHRSVSWYQQTPGQGLQFLFEYFSETQRNKGNFPGRFSGRQFSNSRSEMNVSTLELGDSALYLCASSLGQGETQYFGPGTRLLVL.

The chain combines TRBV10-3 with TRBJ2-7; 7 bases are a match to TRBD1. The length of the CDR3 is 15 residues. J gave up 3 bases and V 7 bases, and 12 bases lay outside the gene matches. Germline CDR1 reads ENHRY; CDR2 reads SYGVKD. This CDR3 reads CAITRYSGQLYEQYF. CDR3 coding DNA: TGTGCCATCACCAGATATTCGGGACAGCTCTACGAGCAGTACTTC.

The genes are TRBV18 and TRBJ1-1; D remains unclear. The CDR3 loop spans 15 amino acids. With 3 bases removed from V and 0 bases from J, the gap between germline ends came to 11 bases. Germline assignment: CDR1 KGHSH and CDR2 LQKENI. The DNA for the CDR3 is TGTGCCAGCTCACCTTCGAGTGTAATGAACACTGAAGCTTTCTTT. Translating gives CASSPSSVMNTEAFF.